This passage covers 3 T cell receptor beta chains from one sample sequenced in a study of blood T cell repertoires in COVID-19. The data were produced by immunoSEQ multiplex PCR, yet TCRdb's version contains in-frame clones alone and is incomplete. Here the sample spans roughly 250,000 clones, approximately 79% being singletons. The sample was peripheral blood. The receptors here all came from a woman aged 80 or over with active or convalescent COVID-19.

This chain links TRBV11-2 with TRBJ1-1; TRBD1 might be the D (5 bases). The CDR3 is made up of 14 amino acids. V lost 5 bases and J lost 3, with 13 bases in between. CDR1 is SGHAT, CDR2 FQNNGV, per germline. In DNA form, the CDR3 reads TGTGCCAGCAGCCTCTCGGGGGGGTACACTGAAGCTTTCTTT. This translates into CASSLSGGYTEAFF.

The rearrangement joins TRBV5-1 to TRBJ1-4; TRBD1 aligns across 7 bases. Germline CDR1 SGHRS, CDR2 YFSETQ. The CDR3 extends over 15 amino acids. J was trimmed by 7 bases and V by 1 base; bases with no gene match: 7. In DNA form, the CDR3 reads TGCGCCAGCAGCTTGACAGGGGTAAGGGGTGAAAAACTGTTTTTT. It codes for CASSLTGVRGEKLFF.

This clone was counted only a few times. The rearrangement links TRBV2 to TRBJ1-4, with 7 bases lining up with TRBD1. Germline CDR1 reads SNHLY; CDR2 reads FYNNEI. The CDR3 runs 14 residues. Germline trimming cut 6 bases from V and 7 bases from J; bases unmatched to any gene: 8. CDR3 region: CASSDRAVGEKLFF. The DNA for the CDR3 is TGTGCCAGCAGCGACAGGGCGGTAGGTGAAAAACTGTTTTTT. The full variable domain, rest sourced from reference TRBV2 and TRBJ1-4, is EPEVTQTPSHQVTQMGQEVILRCVPISNHLYFYWYRQILGQKVEFLVSFYNNEISEKSEIFDDQFSVERPDGSNFTLKIRSTKLEDSAMYFCASSDRAVGEKLFFGSGTQLSVL.